Listed below are T cell receptor beta chains from one sample, sequenced in a study of CD8 T cells in Susac syndrome. TCRdb passed the immunoSEQ multiplex PCR reads through MiXCR, listing each CDR3 protein once. Among 200,000 or so distinct CDR3 sequences listed, almost 96% were seen once. The sequencing input was CD4+ T cells from PBMCs. The origin of the receptors is a human donor with Susac syndrome. The CDR3 runs from the conserved cysteine through the conserved F or W. Each record gives: clone size, J gene, D gene, V gene, CDR3 protein, CDR3 DNA. The D gene is left open where the match is weak. Clone size is not always given. Where it is, it says once, few, many or a class for expanded clones.

. TRBJ1-3 . TRBV4-1 CASSQRRGAGQTTIYF TGCGCCAGCAGCCAACGGCGGGGAGCGGGGCAAACCACCATATATTTT
. TRBJ1-1 . TRBV30 CAWSRRGVDTEAFF TGTGCCTGGAGTCGACGGGGGGTAGACACTGAAGCTTTCTTT
. TRBJ2-7 TRBD1 TRBV20-1 CSASGDRGNYEQYF TGCAGTGCTTCCGGAGACAGGGGGAACTACGAGCAGTACTTC
. TRBJ1-5 TRBD1 TRBV18 CASSPRQGAIQPQHF TGTGCCAGCTCACCACGACAGGGGGCGATTCAGCCCCAGCATTTT
once TRBJ2-3 . TRBV15 CATSRVLTDTQYF TGTGCCACCAGCAGAGTTCTCACAGATACGCAGTATTTT
once TRBJ2-2 TRBD2 TRBV7-8 CASSLAAGGAGELFF TGTGCCAGCAGCTTAGCGGCCGGGGGGGCCGGGGAGCTGTTTTTT
. TRBJ1-2 . TRBV7-9 CASSPDGYGYTF TGTGCCAGCAGCCCAGACGGCTATGGCTACACCTTC
. TRBJ1-2 . TRBV7-2 CASSTTGTHNYGYTF TGTGCCAGCAGCACTACCGGGACGCATAACTATGGCTACACCTTC
. TRBJ1-3 TRBD1 TRBV29-1 CSASSQGSPGNTIYF TGCAGCGCCTCTTCACAGGGGAGCCCTGGAAACACCATATATTTT
. TRBJ2-7 . TRBV12-3/TRBV12-4 CASSNRVPFYEQYF TGTGCCAGCAGTAACAGGGTTCCCTTCTACGAGCAGTACTTC
. TRBJ1-5 . TRBV18 CASSRDPTLQPQHF TGTGCCAGCTCCCGAGATCCAACCCTACAGCCCCAGCATTTT
once TRBJ1-2 TRBD1 TRBV12-3/TRBV12-4 CASSLLMGQGYNGYTF TGTGCCAGCAGTTTACTTATGGGACAGGGATATAATGGCTACACCTTC
. TRBJ1-1 . TRBV6-2/TRBV6-3 CASSYSRSPGMNTEAFF TGTGCCAGCAGTTACTCCCGCTCCCCAGGGATGAACACTGAAGCTTTCTTT
. TRBJ2-7 TRBD1 TRBV20-1 CSARPYWTGDYEQYF TGCAGTGCTAGGCCCTATTGGACAGGCGACTACGAGCAGTACTTC
. TRBJ1-2 . TRBV9 CASSGLLNNYGYTF TGTGCCAGCAGCGGCTTGTTGAACAACTATGGCTACACCTTC
. TRBJ1-2 . TRBV6-1 CASGFGYGYTF TGTGCCAGCGGATTCGGCTATGGCTACACCTTC
. TRBJ2-5 TRBD2 TRBV29-1 CSVVFGAGGTQYF TGCAGCGTTGTTTTTGGGGCGGGGGGGACCCAGTACTTC
. TRBJ2-7 . TRBV2 CASSVEGEYEQYF TGTGCCAGCAGTGTGGAGGGGGAGTACGAGCAGTACTTC
. TRBJ2-1 TRBD1 TRBV15 CATSILGQGTLHNEQFF TGTGCCACCAGCATCCTGGGACAGGGCACTCTGCACAATGAGCAGTTCTTC
. TRBJ2-5 . TRBV4-2 CASSQAVGIQETQYF TGTGCCAGCAGCCAAGCCGTTGGGATCCAAGAGACCCAGTACTTC
. TRBJ2-5 . TRBV20-1 CSARDSRGAGETQYF TGCAGTGCTAGAGACTCGCGGGGCGCCGGGGAGACCCAGTACTTC
. TRBJ1-1 . TRBV2 CASSAGWEAFF TGTGCCAGCAGTGCTGGCTGGGAAGCTTTCTTT
once TRBJ2-3 . TRBV12-3/TRBV12-4 CASSHVGQNINTDTQYF TGTGCCAGCAGCCACGTTGGACAGAACATCAACACAGATACGCAGTATTTT
. TRBJ1-2 . TRBV7-2 CASSRESQGSVGGYTF TGTGCCAGCAGCCGAGAAAGCCAGGGGTCTGTCGGGGGCTACACCTTC
. TRBJ1-5 TRBD1 TRBV3-1 CASSPWTGSQPQHF TGTGCCAGCAGCCCCTGGACAGGGAGCCAGCCCCAGCATTTT
. TRBJ2-7 . TRBV2 CASSLRKGYEQYF TGTGCCAGCAGTCTCCGGAAAGGCTACGAGCAGTACTTC
. TRBJ1-1 . TRBV20-1 CSARGDGKNTEAFF TGCAGTGCTAGGGGGGACGGGAAGAACACTGAAGCTTTCTTT